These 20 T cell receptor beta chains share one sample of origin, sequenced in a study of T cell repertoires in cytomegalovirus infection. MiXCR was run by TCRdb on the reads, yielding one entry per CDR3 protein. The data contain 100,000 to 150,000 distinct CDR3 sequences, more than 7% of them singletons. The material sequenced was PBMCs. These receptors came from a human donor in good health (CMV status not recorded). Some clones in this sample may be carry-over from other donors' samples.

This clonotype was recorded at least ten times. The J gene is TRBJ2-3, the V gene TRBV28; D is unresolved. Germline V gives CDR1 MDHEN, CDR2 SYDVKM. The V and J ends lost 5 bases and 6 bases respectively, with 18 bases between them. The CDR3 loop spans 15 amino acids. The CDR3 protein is CASSVPRNPTDTQYF. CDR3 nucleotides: TGTGCCAGCAGTGTTCCGCGAAACCCAACCGATACGCAGTATTTT. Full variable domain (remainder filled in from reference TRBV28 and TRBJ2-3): DVKVTQSSRYLVKRTGEKVFLECVQDMDHENMFWYRQDPGLGLRLIYFSYDVKMKEKGDIPEGYSVSREKKERFSLILESASTNQTSMYLCASSVPRNPTDTQYFGPGTRLTVL.

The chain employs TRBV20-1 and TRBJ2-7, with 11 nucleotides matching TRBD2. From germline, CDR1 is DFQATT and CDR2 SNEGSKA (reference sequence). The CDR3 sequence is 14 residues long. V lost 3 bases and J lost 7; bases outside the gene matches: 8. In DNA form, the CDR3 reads TGCAGTGCTAGTTTGCTAGCGGGGGGTAAGGAGCAGTACTTC. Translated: CSASLLAGGKEQYF.

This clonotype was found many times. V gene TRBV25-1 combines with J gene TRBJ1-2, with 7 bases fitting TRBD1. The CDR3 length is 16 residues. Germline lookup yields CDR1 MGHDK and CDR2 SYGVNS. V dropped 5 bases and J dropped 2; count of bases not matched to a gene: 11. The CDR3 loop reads CASSSPGQSRNYGYTF. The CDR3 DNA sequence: TGTGCCAGCAGTTCTCCGGGACAGAGTAGAAACTATGGCTACACCTTC.

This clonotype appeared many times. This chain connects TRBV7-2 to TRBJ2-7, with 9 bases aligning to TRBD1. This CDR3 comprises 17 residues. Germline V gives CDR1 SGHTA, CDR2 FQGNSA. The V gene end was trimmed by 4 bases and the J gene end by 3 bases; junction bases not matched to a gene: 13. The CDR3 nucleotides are TGTGCCAGCAGCTCCACAGGGGGCGAATACATAAACTACGAGCAGTACTTC. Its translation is CASSSTGGEYINYEQYF.

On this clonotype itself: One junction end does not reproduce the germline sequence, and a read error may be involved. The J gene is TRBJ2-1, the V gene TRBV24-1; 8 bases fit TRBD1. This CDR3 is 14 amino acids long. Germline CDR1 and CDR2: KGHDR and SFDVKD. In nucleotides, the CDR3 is TGTGCCTCCAGTGATGCACCCCCGGGACAGGCTGTTGTCTTC. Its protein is CASSDAPPGQAVVF.

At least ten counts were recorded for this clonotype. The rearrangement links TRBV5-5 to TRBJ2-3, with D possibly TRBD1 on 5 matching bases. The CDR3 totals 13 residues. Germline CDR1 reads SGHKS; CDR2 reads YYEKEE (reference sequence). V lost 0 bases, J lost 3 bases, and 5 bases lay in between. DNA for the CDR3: TGTGCCAGCAGCTTGGGACAGACAGATACGCAGTATTTT. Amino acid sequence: CASSLGQTDTQYF.

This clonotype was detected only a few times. CDR3 coding DNA: TGCAGCGCAGACTCAGCTAGCACAGATACGCAGTATTTT. Translation gives CSADSASTDTQYF. The chain has TRBV29-1 and TRBJ2-3; D unclear. V dropped 7 bases and J dropped 0 bases, with 11 bases sitting between them. This CDR3 spans 13 amino acids. Germline CDR1 and CDR2: SQVTM and ANQGSEA.

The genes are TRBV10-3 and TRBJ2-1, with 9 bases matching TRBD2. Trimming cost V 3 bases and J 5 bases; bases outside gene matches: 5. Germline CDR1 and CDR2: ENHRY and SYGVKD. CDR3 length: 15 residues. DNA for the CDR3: TGTGCCATCAGTGAAGTAGCGGGGGCCAACAATGAGCAGTTCTTC. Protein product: CAISEVAGANNEQFF.

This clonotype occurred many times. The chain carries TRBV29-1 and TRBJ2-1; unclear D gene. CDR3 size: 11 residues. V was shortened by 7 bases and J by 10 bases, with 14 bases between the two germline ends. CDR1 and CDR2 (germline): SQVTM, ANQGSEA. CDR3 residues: CSATEAREQFF. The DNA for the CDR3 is TGCAGCGCGACCGAAGCGCGGGAGCAGTTCTTC.

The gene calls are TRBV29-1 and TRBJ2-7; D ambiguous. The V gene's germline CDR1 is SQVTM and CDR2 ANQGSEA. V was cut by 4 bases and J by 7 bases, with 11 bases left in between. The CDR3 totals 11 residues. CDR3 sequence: CSVGRTDEQYF. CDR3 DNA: TGCAGCGTTGGTAGGACGGATGAGCAGTACTTC.

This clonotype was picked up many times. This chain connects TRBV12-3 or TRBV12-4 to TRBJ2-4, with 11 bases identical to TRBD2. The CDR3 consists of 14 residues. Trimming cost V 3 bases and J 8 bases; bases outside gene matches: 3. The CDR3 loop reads CASSFSGGADIQYF. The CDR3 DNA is TGTGCCAGCAGTTTTAGCGGGGGGGCGGACATTCAGTACTTC.

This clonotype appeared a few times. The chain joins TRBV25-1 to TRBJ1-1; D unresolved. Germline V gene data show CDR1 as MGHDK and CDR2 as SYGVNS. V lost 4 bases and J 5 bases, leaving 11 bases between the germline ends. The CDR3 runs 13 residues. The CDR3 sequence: CASSGPGYTEAFF. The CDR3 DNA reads TGTGCCAGCAGTGGGCCGGGGTATACTGAAGCTTTCTTT.

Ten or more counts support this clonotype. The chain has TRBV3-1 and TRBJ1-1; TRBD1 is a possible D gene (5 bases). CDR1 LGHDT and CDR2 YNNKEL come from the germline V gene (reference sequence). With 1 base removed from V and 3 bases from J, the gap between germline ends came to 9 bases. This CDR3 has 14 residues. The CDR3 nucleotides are TGTGCCAGCAGCCAAGGGCAGGGAGACACTGAAGCTTTCTTT. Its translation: CASSQGQGDTEAFF.

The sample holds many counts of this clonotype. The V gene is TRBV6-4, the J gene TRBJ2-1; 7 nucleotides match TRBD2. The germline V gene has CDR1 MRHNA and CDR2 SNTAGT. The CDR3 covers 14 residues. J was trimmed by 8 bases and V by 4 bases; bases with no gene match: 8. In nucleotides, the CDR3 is TGTGCCAGCAGTGCCGAGACTAGCTCAGATGAGCAGTTCTTC. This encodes CASSAETSSDEQFF.

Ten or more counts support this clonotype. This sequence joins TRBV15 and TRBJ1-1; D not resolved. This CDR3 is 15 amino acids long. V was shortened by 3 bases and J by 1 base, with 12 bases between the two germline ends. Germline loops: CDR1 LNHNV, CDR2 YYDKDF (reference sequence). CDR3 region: CATSRAGGPNTEAFF. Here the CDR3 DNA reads TGTGCCACCAGCAGGGCGGGCGGCCCGAACACTGAAGCTTTCTTT.

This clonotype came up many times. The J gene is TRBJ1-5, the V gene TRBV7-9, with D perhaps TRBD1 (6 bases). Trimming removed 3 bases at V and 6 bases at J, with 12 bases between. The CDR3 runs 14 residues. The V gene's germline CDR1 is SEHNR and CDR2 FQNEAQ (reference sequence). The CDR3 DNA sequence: TGTGCCAGCAGCTTTACAGGGTCGGGTCAGCCCCAGCATTTT. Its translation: CASSFTGSGQPQHF.

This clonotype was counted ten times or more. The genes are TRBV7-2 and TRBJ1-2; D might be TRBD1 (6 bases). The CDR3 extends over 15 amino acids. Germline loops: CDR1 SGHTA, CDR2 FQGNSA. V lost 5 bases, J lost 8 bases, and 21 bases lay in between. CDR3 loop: CASSISGTTGTGYTF. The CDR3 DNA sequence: TGTGCCAGCAGCATCTCCGGGACAACCGGGACCGGCTACACCTTC.

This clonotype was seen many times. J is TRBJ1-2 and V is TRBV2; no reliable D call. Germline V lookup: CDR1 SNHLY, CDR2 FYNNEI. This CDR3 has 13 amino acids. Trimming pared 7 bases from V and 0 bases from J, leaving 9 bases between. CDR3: CASTDPANYGYTF. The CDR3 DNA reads TGTGCCAGCACCGACCCGGCTAACTATGGCTACACCTTC.

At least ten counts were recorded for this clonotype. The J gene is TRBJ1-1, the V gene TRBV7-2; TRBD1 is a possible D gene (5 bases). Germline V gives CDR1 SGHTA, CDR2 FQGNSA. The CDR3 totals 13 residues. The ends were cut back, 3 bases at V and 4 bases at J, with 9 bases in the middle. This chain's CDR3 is CASSFGGSTEAFF. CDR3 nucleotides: TGTGCCAGCAGCTTTGGGGGTTCCACTGAAGCTTTCTTT.

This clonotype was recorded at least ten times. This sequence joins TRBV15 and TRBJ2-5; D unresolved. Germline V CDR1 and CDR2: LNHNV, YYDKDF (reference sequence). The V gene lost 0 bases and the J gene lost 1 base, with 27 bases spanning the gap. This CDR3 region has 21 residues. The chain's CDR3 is CATSRDLSRKGLVILQETQYF. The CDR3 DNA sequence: TGTGCCACCAGCAGAGATCTCTCTCGGAAGGGATTAGTGATTCTCCAAGAGACCCAGTACTTC.